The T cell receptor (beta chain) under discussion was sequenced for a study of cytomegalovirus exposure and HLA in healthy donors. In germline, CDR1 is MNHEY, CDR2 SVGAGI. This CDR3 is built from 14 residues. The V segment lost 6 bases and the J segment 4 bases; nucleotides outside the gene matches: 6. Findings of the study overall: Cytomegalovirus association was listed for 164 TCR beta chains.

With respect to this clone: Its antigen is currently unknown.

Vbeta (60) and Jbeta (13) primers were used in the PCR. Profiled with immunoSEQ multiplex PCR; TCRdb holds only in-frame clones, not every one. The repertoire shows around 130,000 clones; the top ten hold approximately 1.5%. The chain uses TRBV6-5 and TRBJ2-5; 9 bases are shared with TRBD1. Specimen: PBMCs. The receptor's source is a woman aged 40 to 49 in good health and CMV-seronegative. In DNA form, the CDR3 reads TGTGCCAGCAGCAACGGGGACAGGGTAGAGACCCAGTACTTC. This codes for CASSNGDRVETQYF.